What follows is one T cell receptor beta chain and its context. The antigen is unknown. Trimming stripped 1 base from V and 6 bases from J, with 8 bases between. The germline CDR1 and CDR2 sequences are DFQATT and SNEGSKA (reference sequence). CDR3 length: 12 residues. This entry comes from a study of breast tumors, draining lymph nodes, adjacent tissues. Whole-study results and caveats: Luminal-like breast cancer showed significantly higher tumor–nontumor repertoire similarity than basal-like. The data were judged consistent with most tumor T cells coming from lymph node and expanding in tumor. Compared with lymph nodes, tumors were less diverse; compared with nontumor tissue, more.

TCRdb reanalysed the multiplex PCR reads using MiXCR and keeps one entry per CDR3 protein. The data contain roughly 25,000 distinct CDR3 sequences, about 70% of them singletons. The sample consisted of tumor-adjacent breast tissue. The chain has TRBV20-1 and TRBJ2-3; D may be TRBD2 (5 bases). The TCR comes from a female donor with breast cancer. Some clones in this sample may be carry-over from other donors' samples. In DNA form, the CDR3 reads TGCAGTGCTAGAGTCACGGGGGATACGCAGTATTTT. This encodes CSARVTGDTQYF.